The clone carrying this T cell receptor beta chain came up many times. In the library, each TCR cDNA molecule bore its own unique molecular identifier. Via MiXCR, TCRdb re-called the 5' RACE reads, giving one row per CDR3 protein. This repertoire shows around 11,000 distinct CDR3 sequences, 6% to 7% found once; its top ten account for 28%. The sample comes from a study of spatial heterogeneity in lung cancer. Study-wide background: TCR and UMI combinations that were unique each appeared, on average, more than ten times in raw reads.

The germline CDR1 and CDR2 sequences are LNHNV and YYDKDF (reference sequence). The length of the CDR3 is 15 residues. Trimming at V came to 2 bases and at J to 5 bases, leaving 8 bases not matched to a gene. The time point here: sample taken at primary tumor resection. Samples were donated by 72 untreated early-stage non-small cell lung cancer patients. This sequence was found in a male donor with early-stage non-small cell lung cancer. This specimen consisted of normal lung tissue next to the tumor, obtained at surgery. The chain uses TRBV15 and TRBJ2-5, with 7 bases fitting TRBD1. The CDR3, as DNA: TGTGCCACCAGCAGACGCGACAGGGTATATGAGACCCAGTACTTC. Amino acid sequence: CATSRRDRVYETQYF.